Sequencing of this T cell receptor (beta chain) was carried out in a study of T cells after yellow fever vaccination. The CDR3 spans 14 residues. J lost 4 bases, V lost 3 bases, and 6 bases had no gene match. In its sample, this clonotype was seen many times. TCRdb fed the 5' RACE reads into MiXCR, producing one record per CDR3 protein. This sample has about 360,000 distinct CDR3 sequences, with 6.2% found just once. The TCR comes from a young man who received the YFV17D yellow fever vaccine. J is TRBJ2-7 and V is TRBV12-3 or TRBV12-4, with 7 bases lining up with TRBD1. This material consisted of PBMCs, taken 5 days after the yellow fever booster vaccination. CDR3 in amino acids: CASSLSDRSYEQYF. The DNA for the CDR3 is TGTGCCAGCAGTTTGTCGGACAGGTCGTACGAGCAGTACTTC.